This TCR beta chain is from a study of cytomegalovirus exposure and HLA in healthy donors. Findings and limits, study-wide: Later genetic work tied a missense DCLRE1C variant to beta-chain V and J trimming.

On this clone: The antigen is undetermined.

CDR3 length: 15 amino acids. Germline loops: CDR1 SEHNR, CDR2 FQNEAQ (reference sequence). V was clipped by 2 bases and J by 3 bases, with 10 bases between them. PCR used 60 Vbeta primers and 13 Jbeta primers. Assay used: immunoSEQ multiplex PCR; TCRdb lists only in-frame clones, some missing. The sample lists 70,000 to 100,000 clones, 80% occurring once. The TCR was taken from a man younger than 35 in good health and CMV-seronegative. The sequenced sample was PBMCs. V usage is TRBV7-9 and J usage is TRBJ1-4; D gene ambiguous. This CDR3 reads CASSLSRQANEKLFF. In DNA, the CDR3 is TGTGCCAGCAGCTTATCCCGGCAGGCTAATGAAAAACTGTTTTTT.